This record looks at one TCR beta chain sequence and its context. This record belongs to a study of CD8+ T cells in alopecia areata. Described treatment: oral pan-JAK inhibitor, 5-10 mg twice daily. Extracted RNA was reverse transcribed, and the resulting cDNA served as sequencing template. Clones were read by immunoSEQ multiplex PCR, and TCRdb kept only the in-frame ones, dropping some. The data hold under 95,000 clones, with about two thirds observed a single time. The length of the CDR3 is 18 residues. Germline CDR1 reads GTSNPN; CDR2 reads SVGIG (reference sequence). V gave up 0 bases and J gave up 6 bases, with 25 bases separating them.

The chain carries TRBV30 and TRBJ2-3; D is possibly TRBD2 (7 bases). Sequenced material: CD8+ T cells sorted from blood, taken around week 46, from a patient treated with tofacitinib. The TCR was taken from a human donor with alopecia areata. The CDR3 DNA follows: TGTGCCTGGAGTGTAACGCCCCTAAGGGGGGGATCGGTGGATACGCAGTATTTT. Its protein product is CAWSVTPLRGGSVDTQYF.